This T cell receptor beta chain was captured by sequencing in a study of cytotoxic CD8 clonotypes in ibrutinib-treated CLL. Libraries were prepared by immunoSEQ multiplex PCR; TCRdb keeps only in-frame clonotypes and omits some of them. The table has around 150,000 clones, roughly 80% seen once; the top ten hold roughly 1.9%. CDR1 is MDHEN, CDR2 SYDVKM, per germline. The ends were cut back, 6 bases at V and 4 bases at J, with 23 bases in the middle. The CDR3 is 17 residues long. This chain connects TRBV28 to TRBJ2-3; tentatively, D is TRBD2 (5 bases). The TCR was taken from a human donor with chronic lymphocytic leukemia. Material: PBMCs, obtained after 12 months of ibrutinib treatment. CDR3 protein: CASRPLAGQVTPDTQYF. The CDR3 DNA sequence: TGTGCCAGCAGGCCTCTGGCGGGTCAGGTAACGCCAGATACGCAGTATTTT.